Shown below are 2 T cell receptor beta chains from a single sample sequenced in a study of CD4 T cells in relation to SARS-CoV-2 and coronaviruses. The unexposed donors gave CD4+ T cells in about 2011-2019, prior to COVID-19. The cells were cultured for about ten days before CD4+ T cells were isolated. Using immunoSEQ multiplex PCR, the repertoire was profiled, and TCRdb retains in-frame clones only, with some absent. The table has approximately 17,000 clones, around three quarters seen once. The antigens of these receptors remain unknown. The material sequenced was CD4+ T cells from PBMCs, cultured in vitro. The source of these receptors is a human donor in good health.

The chain is built from TRBV18 and TRBJ1-1, with D possibly matching TRBD1 (6 bases). Germline loops: CDR1 KGHSH, CDR2 LQKENI. This CDR3 has 17 amino acids. Trimming removed 1 base at V and 1 base at J, with 16 bases between. The DNA of the CDR3 is TGTGCCAGCTCACCACGACACGGGAGAGGGGGGAACACTGAAGCTTTCTTT. Its translation: CASSPRHGRGGNTEAFF.

V is TRBV19 and J is TRBJ1-5, with TRBD1 matching over 10 bases. This CDR3 is built from 15 residues. Looked up from germline, CDR1 is LNHDA and CDR2 is SQIVND (reference sequence). V lost 3 bases and J lost 6; bases outside the gene matches: 5. CDR3 sequence (DNA): TGTGCCAGTAGTATTGGACAGGGGGGTGGTCAGCCCCAGCATTTT. Its protein is CASSIGQGGGQPQHF.